The 20 T cell receptor beta chains presented below share a single source sample, sequenced in a study of CD8 T cells in Susac syndrome. cDNA came from about 0.5 to 1 ug RNA primed by random hexamers. TCRdb ran MiXCR on the immunoSEQ multiplex PCR reads and lists one entry per CDR3 protein. The sample records 210,000 or so distinct CDR3 sequences, over 90% being singletons. Material: CD4+ T cells from PBMCs. The source is a human donor with Susac syndrome.

The chain is built from TRBV9 and TRBJ2-3; 11 bases fit TRBD2. J was trimmed by 4 bases and V by 3 bases; bases with no gene match: 7. The CDR3 has 16 amino acids. Germline CDR1 and CDR2: SGDLS and YYNGEE. CDR3 sequence reads: CASSATGTSGPDTQYF. CDR3 in DNA: TGTGCCAGCAGCGCTACCGGGACTAGCGGACCAGATACGCAGTATTTT.

Only one count was recorded for this clonotype. The chain couples TRBV5-1 to TRBJ1-4; no clear D gene. V was trimmed by 4 bases and J by 7 bases, leaving 17 bases between them. The CDR3 length is 15 residues. Per germline, CDR1 SGHRS and CDR2 YFSETQ. CDR3 protein: CASSPGEGPSEKLFF. The CDR3 region has the DNA TGCGCCAGCAGCCCCGGAGAAGGGCCGAGTGAAAAACTGTTTTTT.

J is TRBJ2-5 and V is TRBV28; TRBD2 might be the D (7 bases). CDR3 length equals 14 residues. V gave up 2 bases and J gave up 7 bases, with 14 bases separating them. Germline V gene sequence: CDR1 MDHEN, CDR2 SYDVKM. CDR3 sequence: CASSLAGALRTQYF. The CDR3 DNA reads TGTGCCAGCAGTTTAGCGGGGGCCCTTAGGACCCAGTACTTC.

The rearrangement joins TRBV25-1 to TRBJ2-7, with unresolved D. V gave up 2 bases and J gave up 3 bases, with 11 bases separating them. Germline CDR1 and CDR2: MGHDK and SYGVNS. The CDR3 spans 14 residues. The DNA for the CDR3 is TGTGCCAGCAGTGAAATCGACGGCTACTACGAGCAGTACTTC. This translates into CASSEIDGYYEQYF.

The chain couples TRBV4-1 to TRBJ2-1; D may be TRBD2 (6 bases). The length of the CDR3 is 12 residues. Germline CDR1 MGHRA, CDR2 YSYEKL. The V end was cut by 0 bases, the J end by 11 bases, with 8 bases between. CDR3 DNA: TGCGCCAGCAGCCAAGAGGCGGGGCAGCAGTTCTTC. The encoded protein is CASSQEAGQQFF.

CDR3 region: CASSYDGSKTEAFF. In DNA, the CDR3 is TGTGCCAGCAGTTACGACGGTTCCAAGACTGAAGCTTTCTTT. The chain is built from TRBV6-6 and TRBJ1-1; D is unclear. V lost 2 bases, J lost 5 bases, and 12 bases lay in between. This CDR3 comprises 14 residues. The germline V gene encodes CDR1 MNHNY and CDR2 SVGAGI (reference sequence).

V and J are TRBV7-8 and TRBJ1-6; a weak D match, TRBD1 (6 bases). V lost 4 bases to trimming and J lost 8 bases, with 12 bases between them. Germline V gene lookup returns CDR1 SGHVS and CDR2 FQNEAQ. The CDR3 consists of 14 residues. For the CDR3, the DNA is TGTGCCAGCAGCTCAGGGGTTCTTGATTCACCCCTCCACTTT. Protein product: CASSSGVLDSPLHF.

This sequence joins TRBV6-2 or TRBV6-3 and TRBJ1-4; D gene uncertain. CDR1 and CDR2 (germline): MNHEY, SVGEGT. This CDR3 is built from 14 residues. V was shortened by 2 bases and J by 5 bases, with 9 bases between the two germline ends. CDR3 sequence: CASSYQPHNEKLFF. CDR3 nucleotides: TGTGCCAGCAGTTACCAGCCGCACAATGAAAAACTGTTTTTT.

The chain joins TRBV20-1 to TRBJ2-7; 10 bases are a match to TRBD1. The length of the CDR3 is 15 residues. The J segment lost 3 bases and the V segment lost 1 base, leaving 6 bases of the junction unmatched. The germline gives CDR1 DFQATT, CDR2 SNEGSKA (reference sequence). The CDR3 here is CSARGLWDRGYEQYF. The DNA for the CDR3 is TGCAGTGCTAGAGGTCTCTGGGACAGGGGCTACGAGCAGTACTTC.

Points on this clonotype: At one end, the junction sequence differs from germline, possibly due to a read error. The chain is built from TRBV20-1 and TRBJ2-5, with D possibly being TRBD1 (5 bases). The CDR3 contains 12 residues. CDR1 is DFQATT, CDR2 SNEGSKA, per germline (reference sequence). The CDR3 reads CSAGDSQETQYF. CDR3 sequence (DNA): TGCAGTGCTGGAGACAGCCAAGAGACCCAGTACTTC.

J is TRBJ1-1 and V is TRBV14; D is uncertain. This CDR3 has 13 residues. Between the trimmed V and J ends, which lost 4 bases and 10 bases, there was a span of 16 bases. Germline CDR1 is SGHDN and CDR2 is FVKESK. The CDR3 region is CASSRLTLSGAFF. The CDR3 DNA sequence: TGTGCCAGCAGCCGACTAACGCTATCGGGAGCTTTCTTT.

The chain carries TRBV29-1 and TRBJ2-5, with TRBD2 matching over 14 bases. CDR1 is SQVTM and CDR2 is ANQGSEA in the germline V gene. The CDR3 runs to 13 residues. The J segment lost 7 bases and the V segment lost 6 bases, leaving 4 bases of the junction unmatched. CDR3: CSVGLAGEGTQYF. The CDR3 DNA follows: TGCAGCGTGGGACTAGCGGGGGAGGGGACCCAGTACTTC. The complete variable domain, with remaining parts taken from reference TRBV29-1 and TRBJ2-5, reads SAVISQKPSRDICQRGTSLTIQCQVDSQVTMMFWYRQQPGQSLTLIATANQGSEATYESGFVIDKFPISRPNLTFSTLTVSNMSPEDSSIYLCSVGLAGEGTQYFGPGTRLLVL.

The chain has TRBV12-3 or TRBV12-4 and TRBJ2-3; 7 nucleotides align to TRBD1. This CDR3 is built from 14 residues. Trimming took 4 bases from V and 1 from J; bases not matched to a gene: 2. DNA for the CDR3: TGTGCCAGCAGTTGGACAGGTGGCACAGATACGCAGTATTTT. It encodes CASSWTGGTDTQYF.

The rearrangement links TRBV25-1 to TRBJ1-2; D might be TRBD1 (6 bases). The V end lost 6 bases, the J end lost 4 bases, and 18 bases lay between the germline ends. The CDR3 runs 15 residues. The germline V gene encodes CDR1 MGHDK and CDR2 SYGVNS. The CDR3: CASRLGGGSTYGYTF. The CDR3 nucleotides are TGTGCCAGCAGGTTAGGGGGGGGTTCGACCTATGGCTACACCTTC.

This chain links TRBV30 with TRBJ1-2; D remains unclear. Germline V lookup: CDR1 GTSNPN, CDR2 SVGIG (reference sequence). The CDR3 runs 13 residues. Trimming took off 3 bases at V and 5 bases at J, with 13 bases between the two ends. CDR3 amino acids: CAWRGGPRYGYTF. The CDR3 DNA reads TGTGCCTGGAGGGGAGGACCCAGGTATGGCTACACCTTC.

The J gene is TRBJ2-3, the V gene TRBV5-1; 8 nucleotides agree with TRBD2. Germline lookup yields CDR1 SGHRS and CDR2 YFSETQ. V gave up 2 bases and J gave up 1 base; unmatched junction bases: 3. The CDR3 length is 15 residues. The CDR3 region has the DNA TGCGCCAGCAGCTTCGGGGGGGCAGGCACAGATACGCAGTATTTT. Translated, it gives CASSFGGAGTDTQYF. Based on the CDR3 plus reference TRBV5-1 and TRBJ2-3, the full variable domain is KAGVTQTPRYLIKTRGQQVTLSCSPISGHRSVSWYQQTPGQGLQFLFEYFSETQRNKGNFPGRFSGRQFSNSRSEMNVSTLELGDSALYLCASSFGGAGTDTQYFGPGTRLTVL.

V and J are TRBV6-5 and TRBJ2-7; D is possibly TRBD1 (6 bases). This CDR3 region has 15 residues. Looked up from germline, CDR1 is MNHEY and CDR2 is SVGAGI. V was pared by 0 bases and J by 2 bases, with 11 bases between. The chain's CDR3 is CASSYSDSQTYEQYF. In DNA form, the CDR3 reads TGTGCCAGCAGTTACTCGGACAGCCAAACCTACGAGCAGTACTTC.

The V call is TRBV30, the J call TRBJ1-5, with a tentative D call TRBD1 (5 bases). The germline V gene encodes CDR1 GTSNPN and CDR2 SVGIG (reference sequence). With 4 bases removed from V and 1 base from J, the gap between germline ends came to 8 bases. The CDR3 extends over 13 amino acids. CDR3 DNA: TGTGCCTGGAACAACAGGAGCAATCAGCCCCAGCATTTT. This codes for CAWNNRSNQPQHF.

The chain couples TRBV7-3 to TRBJ2-7, with D possibly being TRBD1 or TRBD2 (6 bases each). The CDR3 extends over 14 amino acids. CDR1 is SGHTA, CDR2 FQGTGA, per germline. The ends were cut back, 2 bases at V and 2 bases at J, with 10 bases in the middle. The CDR3 reads CASSLEGGTYEQYF. CDR3 nucleotides: TGTGCCAGCAGCTTAGAAGGGGGGACCTACGAGCAGTACTTC. The full variable domain, its missing parts supplied by reference TRBV7-3 and TRBJ2-7, is GAGVSQTPSNKVTEKGKYVELRCDPISGHTALYWYRQSLGQGPEFLIYFQGTGAADDSGLPNDRFFAVRPEGSVSTLKIQRTERGDSAVYLCASSLEGGTYEQYFGPGTRLTVT.

This chain uses TRBV7-3 with TRBJ2-5; perhaps TRBD2 as D (5 bases). The CDR3 length is 13 residues. V lost 4 bases, J lost 0 bases, and 6 bases lay in between. Looked up from germline, CDR1 is SGHTA and CDR2 is FQGTGA. CDR3: CASSSGYQETQYF. In nucleotides, the CDR3 is TGTGCCAGCAGCTCGGGGTACCAAGAGACCCAGTACTTC.